This TCR beta chain was captured by sequencing in a study of cytomegalovirus exposure and HLA in healthy donors. Germline-derived CDR1 and CDR2 are MDHEN and SYDVKM. The ends lost 8 bases at V and 0 bases at J; junction bases unmatched: 2. The CDR3 has 14 residues. PCR used 60 Vbeta primers and 13 Jbeta primers. Sequencing was performed with immunoSEQ multiplex PCR; in TCRdb, only in-frame clones are kept and a portion is missing. Of about 140,000 clones detected, approximately 70% appear once; the ten largest clones hold 2.1%. Material for sequencing was PBMCs. The clonotype comes from a woman aged 60-70 years in good health and CMV-seropositive. This chain joins TRBV28 and TRBJ2-7; 12 nucleotides agree with TRBD2. CDR3 sequence: CASGLAGPSYEQYF. The DNA of the CDR3 is TGTGCCAGCGGACTAGCGGGGCCCTCCTACGAGCAGTACTTC.